This entry concerns a single T cell receptor (beta chain). Its antigen is as yet unknown. Generated by immunoSEQ multiplex PCR, the TCRdb table keeps only in-frame clones and is missing some. The table shows about 21,000 clones, with around 83% occurring only once. This specimen comes from a study of OX40 agonist ivuxolimab in advanced cancers. Across the whole study: Past anti-PD-1, anti-PD-L1 or anti-CTLA-4 therapy was accepted, and 40% to 45% had received some.

The germline V and J ends were trimmed by 6 bases and 4 bases, with 10 bases remaining between them. In germline, CDR1 is MNHNY, CDR2 SVGAGI (reference sequence). The CDR3 extends over 12 amino acids. Findings and limits, study-wide: In general, CD8+ T cells held more expanded clones than CD4+ did, on average.

This chain connects TRBV6-6 to TRBJ2-7; D is unresolved. The specimen was CD4+ or CD8+ T cells sorted from blood, collected in a trial of the OX40 agonist ivuxolimab. The TCR comes from an adult with an advanced solid tumor such as melanoma, head and neck, liver or kidney cancer. The CDR3 bases are TGTGCCAGCAGCTACGATGGATACGAGCAGTACTTC. As protein: CASSYDGYEQYF.